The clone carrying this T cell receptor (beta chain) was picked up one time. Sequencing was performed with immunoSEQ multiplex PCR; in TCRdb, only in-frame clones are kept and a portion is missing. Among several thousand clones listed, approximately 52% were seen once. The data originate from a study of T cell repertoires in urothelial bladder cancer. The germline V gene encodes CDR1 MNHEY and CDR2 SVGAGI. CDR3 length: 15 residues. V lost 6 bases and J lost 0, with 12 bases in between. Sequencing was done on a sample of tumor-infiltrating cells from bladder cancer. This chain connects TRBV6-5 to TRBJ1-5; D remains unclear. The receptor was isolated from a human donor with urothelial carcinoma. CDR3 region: CASRVKISSNQPQHF. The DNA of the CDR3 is TGTGCCAGCAGGGTCAAAATTTCTAGCAATCAGCCCCAGCATTTT.